This paragraph covers one TCR beta chain sequence. This sample was taken from a study of blood T cell repertoires in COVID-19. Authors' analysis steps: From reference gene primer amplification, estimates of nucleated cell counts were derived. Data came from immunoSEQ multiplex PCR; TCRdb stores just in-frame clones and leaves some out. V and J calls and clone size are copied from that table; D and trimming were computed from the DNA. The sample yields hundreds of thousands of clones, 82% seen once. Participants came from some 23 US areas, aged roughly 18 to 90 years. Cohort allocation depended upon clinical history that participants reported. The TCR was taken from a woman aged 60-70 years who had recovered from COVID-19. The sequenced sample was PBMCs or T cells enriched from blood (not recorded which).

In DNA, the CDR3 is TGCGCCAGCAGTCCCTCACTAGCGGAAGAGACCCAGTACTTC. Translation: CASSPSLAEETQYF. The chain is built from TRBV4-1 and TRBJ2-5, with 8 bases fitting TRBD2. Germline CDR1 is MGHRA and CDR2 is YSYEKL. With V trimmed by 6 bases and J by 3 bases, 6 bases remained unmatched. The CDR3 runs to 14 residues.